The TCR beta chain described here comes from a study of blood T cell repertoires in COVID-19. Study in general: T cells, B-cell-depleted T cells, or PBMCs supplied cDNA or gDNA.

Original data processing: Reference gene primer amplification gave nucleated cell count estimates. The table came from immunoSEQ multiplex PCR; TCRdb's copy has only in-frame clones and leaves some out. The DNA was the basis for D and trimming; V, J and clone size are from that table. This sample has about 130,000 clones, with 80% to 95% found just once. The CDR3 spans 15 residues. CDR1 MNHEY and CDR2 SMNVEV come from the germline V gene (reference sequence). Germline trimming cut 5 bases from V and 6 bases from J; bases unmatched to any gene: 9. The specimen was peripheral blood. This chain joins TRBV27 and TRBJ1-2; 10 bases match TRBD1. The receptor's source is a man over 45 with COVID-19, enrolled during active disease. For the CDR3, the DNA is TGTGCCAGCAGTCCGGGACAGGGGAGATTCGATGGCTACACCTTC. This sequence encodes CASSPGQGRFDGYTF.